One sample yielded the 19 T cell receptor beta chains listed below, sequenced in a study of cytomegalovirus exposure and HLA in healthy donors (TCRdb year 2017). Libraries were constructed by the immunoSEQ multiplex PCR assay. TCRdb mirrors the immuneACCESS table, restricted to in-frame sequences. Some clones are absent from its copies; in checked studies, under half trace to an unresolved V gene, and the reason for the others is unknown. The sample records under 150,000 clones, around 87% of which are singletons. Just under 9% of the sample belongs to the ten largest clones. The specimen was PBMCs. The receptors here all came from a man aged 18 to 30 in good health and CMV-seropositive.

This chain connects TRBV11-2 to TRBJ2-7, with 10 positions matching TRBD2. V was pared by 4 bases and J by 3 bases, with 3 bases of the junction left unmatched. This CDR3 contains 14 residues. Germline V gene sequence: CDR1 SGHAT, CDR2 FQNNGV. CDR3 nucleotide sequence: TGTGCCAGCAGCTCGACTAGCGGGTACTACGAGCAGTACTTC. It codes for CASSSTSGYYEQYF.

The J gene is TRBJ1-1, the V gene TRBV19; weak D call: TRBD1 (6 bases). CDR3 length: 15 amino acids. The V end lost 8 bases, the J end lost 0 bases, and 16 bases lay between the germline ends. From germline, CDR1 is LNHDA and CDR2 SQIVND (reference sequence). CDR3: CASLGGHGVNTEAFF. CDR3 DNA sequence: TGTGCCAGTCTAGGGGGACACGGGGTGAACACTGAAGCTTTCTTT.

V gene TRBV27 combines with J gene TRBJ1-2; perhaps TRBD1 as D (6 bases). The CDR3 is made up of 15 amino acids. CDR1 MNHEY and CDR2 SMNVEV come from the germline V gene (reference sequence). The V gene lost 6 bases and the J gene lost 3 bases, with 17 bases spanning the gap. The CDR3 DNA reads as TGTGCCAGCAGGCAGGGGTGGGAAGTTGACTATGGCTACACCTTC. The encoded protein is CASRQGWEVDYGYTF.

The rearrangement links TRBV7-8 to TRBJ2-3; the D is unclear. The CDR3 has 11 amino acids. V lost 5 bases and J lost 3, with 3 bases in between. The germline CDR1 and CDR2 sequences are SGHVS and FQNEAQ. The CDR3 is CASSPTDTQYF. Written as DNA, the CDR3 is TGTGCCAGCAGCCCTACAGATACGCAGTATTTT.

The chain couples TRBV9 to TRBJ2-7, with 7 positions matching TRBD2. Germline loops: CDR1 SGDLS, CDR2 YYNGEE. There are 15 residues in the CDR3. Germline trimming cut 2 bases from V and 0 bases from J; bases unmatched to any gene: 5. In DNA, the CDR3 is TGTGCCAGCAGCGTCGGACTAGGACCCTCCTACGAGCAGTACTTC. Protein: CASSVGLGPSYEQYF. Looking up the rest from reference TRBV9 and TRBJ2-7 gives the full variable domain: DSGVTQTPKHLITATGQRVTLRCSPRSGDLSVYWYQQSLDQGLQFLIQYYNGEERAKGNILERFSAQQFPDLHSELNLSSLELGDSALYFCASSVGLGPSYEQYFGPGTRLTVT.

The V and J genes are TRBV11-3 and TRBJ2-2; 7 bases line up with TRBD1. V was pared by 5 bases and J by 6 bases, with 3 bases of the junction left unmatched. This CDR3 contains 13 residues. Germline CDR1 SGHNT, CDR2 YENEEA. The CDR3 DNA follows: TGTGCCAGCAGCAAACAGGGGTCCGGGGAGCTGTTTTTT. Protein sequence: CASSKQGSGELFF.

This sequence joins TRBV18 and TRBJ2-5, with TRBD1 as a possible D gene (5 bases). CDR3 length: 16 residues. Trimming pared 3 bases from V and 5 bases from J, leaving 19 bases between. CDR1 is KGHSH and CDR2 is LQKENI in the germline V gene. The DNA of the CDR3 is TGTGCCAGCTCACCGATGGGGCCGCCGGTTCAGGAGACCCAGTACTTC. Translating it yields CASSPMGPPVQETQYF.

The chain has TRBV11-3 and TRBJ2-1; TRBD2 might be the D (5 bases). The V gene lost 2 bases and the J gene lost 7 bases, with 12 bases spanning the gap. CDR1 is SGHNT, CDR2 YENEEA, per germline. The CDR3 is 14 residues long. CDR3 DNA: TGTGCCAGCAGCTTATCGAGGGCGCGTAATGAGCAGTTCTTC. Translated: CASSLSRARNEQFF.

The genes are TRBV7-6 and TRBJ2-5; D not certain. Germline V CDR1 and CDR2: SGHVS, FNYEAQ. Trimming cost V 5 bases and J 1 base, with 8 bases left between them. The length of the CDR3 is 13 residues. The CDR3 sequence is CASSETRQETQYF. The CDR3 bases are TGTGCCAGCAGCGAAACACGCCAAGAGACCCAGTACTTC.

The chain joins TRBV27 to TRBJ2-7; 8 bases match TRBD1. Germline trimming cut 2 bases from V and 1 base from J; bases unmatched to any gene: 4. Germline CDR1 MNHEY, CDR2 SMNVEV (reference sequence). This CDR3 spans 15 amino acids. Here the CDR3 DNA reads TGTGCCAGCAGTTTACGGACAGGGCAGTCCTACGAGCAGTACTTC. Its translation: CASSLRTGQSYEQYF.

The V and J genes are TRBV4-2 and TRBJ2-4; TRBD2 might be the D (6 bases). The V gene's germline CDR1 is LGHNA and CDR2 YNFKEQ. Trimming removed 0 bases at V and 1 base at J, with 13 bases between. The CDR3 length is 17 residues. The chain's CDR3 is CASSQDGRERAKNIQYF. The DNA for the CDR3 is TGTGCCAGCAGCCAAGATGGACGGGAGAGGGCCAAAAACATTCAGTACTTC.

V and J are TRBV18 and TRBJ1-3; tentative D call: TRBD1 (6 bases). Trimming left V 3 bases short and J 0 bases short, with 12 bases between. The germline V gene has CDR1 KGHSH and CDR2 LQKENI. The length of the CDR3 is 16 residues. In DNA, the CDR3 is TGTGCCAGCTCACCTTTTGGACAGAGCTCTGGAAACACCATATATTTT. It translates to CASSPFGQSSGNTIYF. Filled out from reference TRBV18 and TRBJ1-3, the complete variable domain reads NAGVMQNPRHLVRRRGQEARLRCSPMKGHSHVYWYRQLPEEGLKFMVYLQKENIIDESGMPKERFSAEFPKEGPSILRIQQVVRGDSAAYFCASSPFGQSSGNTIYFGEGSWLTVV.

V gene TRBV10-1 combines with J gene TRBJ1-1; possible D gene TRBD1, 6 bases. Trimming removed 3 bases at V and 4 bases at J, with 9 bases between. CDR3 length: 13 amino acids. Germline V gene sequence: CDR1 WNHNN, CDR2 SYGVQD (reference sequence). CDR3 in DNA: TGCGCCAGCAGTGAAGGGGGAATCACTGAAGCTTTCTTT. It translates to CASSEGGITEAFF.

The chain employs TRBV2 and TRBJ2-3; 10 bases are shared with TRBD1. Germline loops: CDR1 SNHLY, CDR2 FYNNEI. The CDR3 loop spans 14 amino acids. Trimming took 8 bases from V and 4 from J; bases not matched to a gene: 6. The CDR3 protein is CASGRQGASDTQYF. CDR3 bases: TGTGCCAGCGGACGACAGGGGGCCTCAGATACGCAGTATTTT.

This rearrangement joins TRBV29-1 to TRBJ2-2; 14 bases match TRBD2. V lost 8 bases, J lost 5 bases, and 7 bases stayed unmatched. Germline loops: CDR1 SQVTM, CDR2 ANQGSEA. The CDR3 consists of 15 residues. The CDR3 DNA follows: TGCAGCATCTCCGGGACTAGCGGGAGAACCGGGGAGCTGTTTTTT. Its protein product is CSISGTSGRTGELFF.

To note about this clone: Other nucleotide sequences from this sample produce the same CDR3. This chain links TRBV5-1 with TRBJ1-1; maybe TRBD1 (6 bases). CDR1 is SGHRS and CDR2 is YFSETQ in the germline V gene. V gave up 3 bases and J gave up 3 bases, with 12 bases separating them. CDR3 length: 14 residues. The CDR3 protein is CASSSQGFDTEAFF. CDR3 DNA: TGCGCCAGCAGCTCACAGGGCTTCGACACTGAAGCTTTCTTT.

This rearrangement joins TRBV7-6 to TRBJ2-3; the match to TRBD2 covers 8 bases. V lost 5 bases, J lost 2 bases, and 3 bases stayed unmatched. Germline V gene data show CDR1 as SGHVS and CDR2 as FNYEAQ. There are 14 residues in the CDR3. The CDR3 DNA sequence: TGTGCCAGCAGCACTAGCGGTAACACAGATACGCAGTATTTT. The encoded protein is CASSTSGNTDTQYF.

This chain joins TRBV6-5 and TRBJ1-5, with D possibly being TRBD1 (5 bases). Trimming took off 6 bases at V and 2 bases at J, with 8 bases between the two ends. The CDR3 extends over 13 amino acids. Germline V CDR1 and CDR2: MNHEY, SVGAGI. CDR3 residues: CASRPGGNQPQHF. Here the CDR3 DNA reads TGTGCCAGCAGACCGGGGGGCAATCAGCCCCAGCATTTT.

CDR3 sequence (DNA): TGCGCCAGCAGCTTCCAGGGGCGGACTGAAGCTTTCTTT. Its protein product is CASSFQGRTEAFF. V and J are TRBV5-1 and TRBJ1-1; possible D gene TRBD1, 6 bases. The germline gives CDR1 SGHRS, CDR2 YFSETQ. The CDR3 extends over 13 amino acids. Deletions cut 2 bases from V and 5 bases from J, with 10 bases between.